The 6 T cell receptor beta chains below all came from one sample that was sequenced in a study of blood T cell repertoires in COVID-19. The method was immunoSEQ multiplex PCR; TCRdb's version includes in-frame clones alone and lacks a portion of them. The sample shows 350,000 or so clones, around 90% of them seen only once. The source material was PBMCs or T cells enriched from blood (not recorded which). The receptors were gathered from a woman aged 25 to 39 who had recovered from COVID-19.

J is TRBJ2-7 and V is TRBV11-2; D uncertain. Per germline, CDR1 SGHAT and CDR2 FQNNGV. Trimming took 2 bases from V and 5 from J, leaving 7 bases between them. There are 12 residues in the CDR3. The CDR3 DNA sequence: TGTGCCAGCAGCTTAATAGTAAACGAGCAGTACTTC. Its protein is CASSLIVNEQYF.

CDR3 residues: CASSFKLAGGTDTQYF. CDR3 DNA: TGTGCCAGCAGCTTCAAACTAGCGGGAGGTACAGATACGCAGTATTTT. The chain links TRBV7-2 to TRBJ2-3; the match to TRBD2 covers 12 bases. The germline CDR1 and CDR2 sequences are SGHTA and FQGNSA. With 3 bases clipped from V and 3 bases from J, the junction kept 4 bases outside the gene matches. The CDR3 extends over 16 amino acids.

This clone was detected once. Here the CDR3 reads CASSLALLAYNEQFF. The CDR3 nucleotides are TGTGCCAGCAGTTTAGCCCTTTTAGCCTACAATGAGCAGTTCTTC. V gene TRBV28 combines with J gene TRBJ2-1, with no clear D. Looked up from germline, CDR1 is MDHEN and CDR2 is SYDVKM. The CDR3 is 15 residues long. With 2 bases removed from V and 2 bases from J, the gap between germline ends came to 10 bases.

DNA of the CDR3: TGTGCCAGCAGTTTGGGGGGATACAATGAGCAGTTCTTC. It is translated as CASSLGGYNEQFF. The rearrangement joins TRBV27 to TRBJ2-1; D is possibly TRBD2 (6 bases). Trimming removed 3 bases at V and 4 bases at J, with 7 bases between. Germline assignment: CDR1 MNHEY and CDR2 SMNVEV (reference sequence). This CDR3 has 13 residues.

J is TRBJ1-3 and V is TRBV28; D remains unclear. The CDR3 sequence is 14 residues long. CDR1 and CDR2 (germline): MDHEN, SYDVKM. Deletions cut 2 bases from V and 0 bases from J, with 5 bases between. The CDR3 protein is CASSLVCSGNTIYF. CDR3 coding DNA: TGTGCCAGCAGTTTAGTCTGCTCTGGAAACACCATATATTTT.

Notes on this clone: Other DNA sequences from this sample encode an identical CDR3 as well. The CDR3 loop is CASSEQGPGELFF. In nucleotides, the CDR3 is TGTGCCAGCAGTGAGCAGGGCCCGGGGGAGCTGTTTTTT. This rearrangement joins TRBV2 to TRBJ2-2, with D possibly matching TRBD1 (5 bases). CDR1 is SNHLY, CDR2 FYNNEI, per germline. The V and J ends lost 3 bases and 8 bases respectively, with 10 bases between them. The CDR3 sequence is 13 residues long.